These T cell receptor beta chains were read from a single sample in a study of shared clonotypes between healthy human individuals. Some clones are missing from TCRdb's copy, which holds only in-frame ones; the method was immunoSEQ multiplex PCR. Of about 1.5 million clones detected, 98% appear once; the ten largest clones hold approximately 0.45%. Material: naive CD4+ T cells sorted from blood. The receptors shown here come from a man aged 25 to 45 in good health. Both conserved end residues are part of each CDR3. The D gene is left open where the match is weak. Size is stated for part of the rows, as once, few or many counts, or as a class when the clone is expanded.

J	V	size	D	CDR3	DNA
TRBJ1-5	TRBV4-3	-	-	CASSQVVGGQPQHF	TGCGCCAGCAGCCAAGTTGTGGGTGGTCAGCCCCAGCATTTT
TRBJ1-2	TRBV7-9	-	-	CASSLGGVHGYTF	TGTGCCAGCAGCTTAGGAGGGGTCCATGGCTACACCTTC
TRBJ1-3	TRBV25-1	-	-	CASSWGVRGNTIYF	TGTGCCAGCAGCTGGGGGGTTAGGGGAAACACCATATATTTT
TRBJ1-2	TRBV28	-	-	CASSPGGNFYGYTF	TGTGCCAGCAGCCCCGGGGGAAACTTTTATGGCTACACCTTC
TRBJ1-1	TRBV19	-	-	CATPGRVGTEAFF	TGTGCCACCCCGGGGAGGGTGGGCACTGAAGCTTTCTTT
TRBJ1-2	TRBV4-1	-	TRBD1	CASSRTSTGENYGYTF	TGCGCCAGCAGCCGAACCAGTACAGGGGAAAACTATGGCTACACCTTC
TRBJ1-2	TRBV18	-	TRBD1	CASSPLQGASSNYGYTF	TGTGCCAGCTCACCACTACAGGGGGCCTCCTCTAACTATGGCTACACCTTC
TRBJ2-7	TRBV7-8	-	TRBD2	CASSSRSGSSRYEQYF	TGTGCCAGCAGCTCGAGAAGCGGGAGCTCTCGGTACGAGCAGTACTTC
TRBJ2-2	TRBV19	-	-	CASSRRGAGELFF	TGTGCCAGTAGTAGACGAGGGGCCGGGGAGCTGTTTTTT
TRBJ1-4	TRBV7-8	-	-	CASSLLSTNEKLFF	TGTGCCAGCAGCTTATTATCAACTAATGAAAAACTGTTTTTT
TRBJ2-1	TRBV18	-	-	CASSSSVPTYNEQFF	TGTGCCAGCTCGTCTAGCGTCCCCACCTACAATGAGCAGTTCTTC
TRBJ2-1	TRBV11-3	-	-	CASSSLGERNEQFF	TGTGCCAGCAGCTCTCTAGGGGAACGCAATGAGCAGTTCTTC
TRBJ2-1	TRBV30	-	-	CAWIFTGNNEQFF	TGTGCCTGGATCTTCACAGGGAACAATGAGCAGTTCTTC
TRBJ2-7	TRBV30	-	-	CAWSATLTYEQYF	TGTGCCTGGAGTGCAACCCTAACCTACGAGCAGTACTTC
TRBJ1-5	TRBV19	-	-	CASSPFGGPSNQPQHF	TGTGCCAGTAGTCCCTTCGGAGGGCCGAGCAATCAGCCCCAGCATTTT
TRBJ1-4	TRBV10-3	-	TRBD1	CAISPGQGTEKLFF	TGTGCCATCAGCCCGGGACAGGGGACGGAAAAACTGTTTTTT
TRBJ1-5	TRBV19	-	-	CASSISSGTDRVTNNQPQHF	TGTGCCAGTAGTATTAGTTCGGGAACCGATAGGGTTACTAACAATCAGCCCCAGCATTTT
TRBJ1-4	TRBV7-9	-	TRBD1	CASGTQGAPELFF	TGTGCCAGCGGTACACAGGGGGCACCCGAACTGTTTTTT
TRBJ2-4	TRBV30	-	TRBD1	CAWRDIQGAKNIQYF	TGTGCCTGGAGAGACATACAGGGGGCCAAAAACATTCAGTACTTC
TRBJ1-1	TRBV7-9	-	-	CASSLVLNTEAFF	TGTGCCAGCAGCTTAGTTTTGAACACTGAAGCTTTCTTT
TRBJ2-1	TRBV4-3	-	-	CASSQARHYNEQFF	TGCGCCAGCAGCCAAGCCCGCCACTACAATGAGCAGTTCTTC
TRBJ1-4	TRBV9	-	-	CASSVASTAYEKLFF	TGTGCCAGCAGCGTAGCAAGTACAGCTTATGAAAAACTGTTTTTT
TRBJ2-4	TRBV11-2	-	-	CASSSAQGRIAKNIQYF	TGTGCCAGCAGCTCAGCGCAGGGGAGGATAGCCAAAAACATTCAGTACTTC
TRBJ2-3	TRBV13	-	-	CASSLRGPPDTQYF	TGTGCCAGCAGCCTCCGGGGGCCCCCAGATACGCAGTATTTT
TRBJ1-1	TRBV4-1	-	-	CASSQELTPGAEAFF	TGCGCCAGCAGCCAAGAACTTACCCCAGGAGCTGAAGCTTTCTTT
TRBJ2-3	TRBV5-4	-	-	CASSSSVPSTDTQYF	TGTGCCAGCAGCTCCTCGGTCCCAAGCACAGATACGCAGTATTTT
TRBJ2-7	TRBV28	-	TRBD1	CASRGGQGLNEQYF	TGTGCCAGCAGGGGGGGACAGGGCCTAAACGAGCAGTACTTC
TRBJ1-2	TRBV4-3	-	-	CASSPGTVYGYTF	TGCGCCAGCAGCCCGGGGACGGTCTATGGCTACACCTTC
TRBJ2-7	TRBV18	-	-	CASSPDSGTLSSYEQYF	TGTGCCAGCTCACCGGACTCCGGGACACTTAGCTCCTACGAGCAGTACTTC
TRBJ1-2	TRBV19	-	TRBD1	CASSASGTGGRNYGYTF	TGTGCCAGTAGTGCTTCCGGGACAGGGGGAAGAAACTATGGCTACACCTTC
TRBJ2-2	TRBV6-5	-	-	CASSYGADTGELFF	TGTGCCAGCAGTTACGGGGCCGACACCGGGGAGCTGTTTTTT
TRBJ2-7	TRBV2	-	-	CAGGGTSYEQYF	TGTGCCGGGGGGGGCACCTCCTACGAGCAGTACTTC
TRBJ2-2	TRBV18	-	TRBD2	CASSPRVLSGGPSSGELFF	TGTGCCAGCTCACCTAGAGTCCTTTCGGGAGGGCCGTCTTCCGGGGAGCTGTTTTTT
TRBJ2-1	TRBV7-8	-	TRBD1	CASSSPTTGDVYNEQFF	TGTGCCAGCAGCTCCCCAACGACAGGGGACGTCTACAATGAGCAGTTCTTC
TRBJ1-2	TRBV12-5	-	-	CASGLVSGYGYTF	TGTGCTAGTGGTTTGGTATCGGGCTATGGCTACACCTTC
TRBJ2-7	TRBV7-7	once	TRBD2	CASSPLREGHGEQYF	TGTGCCAGCAGCCCGCTGCGGGAGGGCCACGGCGAGCAGTACTTC
TRBJ2-1	TRBV27	-	TRBD2	CASSPRVSGFHNEQFF	TGTGCCAGCAGTCCCCGGGTTAGCGGGTTCCACAATGAGCAGTTCTTC
TRBJ2-5	TRBV9	-	TRBD1	CASSEDRGRGTQYF	TGTGCCAGCAGCGAGGACAGGGGGCGTGGGACCCAGTACTTC
TRBJ2-1	TRBV7-3	-	-	CASSLAPSYNEQFF	TGTGCCAGCAGCTTAGCGCCCTCCTACAATGAGCAGTTCTTC
TRBJ1-1	TRBV4-3	once	-	CASSQVTGRNTEAFF	TGCGCCAGCAGCCAAGTTACAGGGAGGAACACTGAAGCTTTCTTT
TRBJ2-7	TRBV27	-	-	CASDSSYEQYF	TGTGCCAGCGACAGCTCCTACGAGCAGTACTTC
TRBJ1-2	TRBV5-5	-	-	CASSDLNEGYGYTF	TGTGCCAGCAGCGACCTAAATGAAGGCTATGGCTACACCTTC
TRBJ2-1	TRBV7-2	-	-	CASSVDSGPYNEQFF	TGTGCCAGCAGCGTGGATAGCGGTCCCTACAATGAGCAGTTCTTC
TRBJ2-3	TRBV7-9	-	TRBD2	CASSRPTSGNADTQYF	TGTGCCAGCAGCCGCCCGACTAGCGGGAACGCAGATACGCAGTATTTT
TRBJ2-2	TRBV7-2	once	TRBD2	CASSLLAGGPWTGELFF	TGTGCCAGCAGCTTACTAGCGGGAGGGCCCTGGACCGGGGAGCTGTTTTTT
TRBJ2-7	TRBV7-2	-	-	CASSLSGGRYEQYF	TGTGCCAGCAGCTTATCCGGGGGCAGGTACGAGCAGTACTTC